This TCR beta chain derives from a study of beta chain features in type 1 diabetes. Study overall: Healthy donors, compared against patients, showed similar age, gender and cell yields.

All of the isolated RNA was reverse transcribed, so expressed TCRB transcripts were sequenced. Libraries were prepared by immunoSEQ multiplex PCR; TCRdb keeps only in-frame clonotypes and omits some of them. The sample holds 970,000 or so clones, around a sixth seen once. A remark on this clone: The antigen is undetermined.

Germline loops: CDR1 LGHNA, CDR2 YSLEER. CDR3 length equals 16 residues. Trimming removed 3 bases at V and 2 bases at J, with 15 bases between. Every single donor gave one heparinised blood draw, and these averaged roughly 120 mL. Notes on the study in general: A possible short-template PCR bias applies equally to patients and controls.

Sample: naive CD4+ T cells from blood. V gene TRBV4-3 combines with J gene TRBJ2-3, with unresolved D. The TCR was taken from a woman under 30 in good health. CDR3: CASSQGRLRFTDTQYF. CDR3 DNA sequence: TGCGCCAGCAGCCAGGGCAGGCTAAGATTCACAGATACGCAGTATTTT.